This T cell receptor (beta chain) was identified in a study of cytomegalovirus exposure and HLA in healthy donors. The PCR made use of 60 Vbeta and 13 Jbeta primers. Repertoires were generated with immunoSEQ multiplex PCR, while TCRdb's copy carries only in-frame clones and drops some. This table has 100,000 to 150,000 clones, 70% to 75% appearing once. J lost 2 bases, V lost 4 bases, and 1 base had no gene match. The CDR3 totals 13 residues. Germline V gene data show CDR1 as LNHDA and CDR2 as SQIVND (reference sequence). The chain recombines TRBV19 with TRBJ2-5; TRBD1 aligns across 7 bases. Sequencing was carried out using PBMCs. The receptor was derived from a woman aged 40 to 49 in good health and CMV-seropositive. The CDR3 region has the DNA TGTGCCAGTAGTAGGGACAGACAAGAGACCCAGTACTTC. As protein: CASSRDRQETQYF. Supplemented by reference TRBV19 and TRBJ2-5, the full variable domain reads DGGITQSPKYLFRKEGQNVTLSCEQNLNHDAMYWYRQDPGQGLRLIYYSQIVNDFQKGDIAEGYSVSREKKESFPLTVTSAQKNPTAFYLCASSRDRQETQYFGPGTRLLVL.